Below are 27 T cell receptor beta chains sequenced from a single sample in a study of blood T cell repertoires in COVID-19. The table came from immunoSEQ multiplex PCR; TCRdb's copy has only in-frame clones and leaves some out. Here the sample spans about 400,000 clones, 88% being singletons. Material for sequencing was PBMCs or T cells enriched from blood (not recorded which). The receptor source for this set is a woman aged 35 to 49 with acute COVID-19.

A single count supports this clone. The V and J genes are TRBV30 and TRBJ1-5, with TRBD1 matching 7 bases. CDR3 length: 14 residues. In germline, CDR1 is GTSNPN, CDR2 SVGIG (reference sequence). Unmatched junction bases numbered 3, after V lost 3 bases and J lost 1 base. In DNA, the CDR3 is TGTGCCTGGAGGGAACAGGGGAGCAATCAGCCCCAGCATTTT. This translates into CAWREQGSNQPQHF.

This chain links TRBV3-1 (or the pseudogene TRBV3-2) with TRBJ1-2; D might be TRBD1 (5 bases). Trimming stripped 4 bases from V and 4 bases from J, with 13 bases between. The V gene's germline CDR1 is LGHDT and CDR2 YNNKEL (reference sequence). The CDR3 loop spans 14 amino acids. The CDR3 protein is CASSPQASLYGYTF. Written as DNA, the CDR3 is TGTGCCAGCAGCCCACAGGCATCCCTCTATGGCTACACCTTC.

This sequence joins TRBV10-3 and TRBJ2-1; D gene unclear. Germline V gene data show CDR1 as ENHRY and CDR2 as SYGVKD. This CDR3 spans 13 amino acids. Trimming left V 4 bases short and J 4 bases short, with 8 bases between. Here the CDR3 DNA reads TGTGCCATCAGTGGTCAGGCGTACAATGAGCAGTTCTTC. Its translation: CAISGQAYNEQFF.

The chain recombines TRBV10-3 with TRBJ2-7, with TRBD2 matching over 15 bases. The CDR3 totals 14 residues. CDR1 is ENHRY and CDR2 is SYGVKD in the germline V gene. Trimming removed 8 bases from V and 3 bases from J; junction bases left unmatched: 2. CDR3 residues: CAIGTSGGNYEQYF. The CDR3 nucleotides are TGTGCCATCGGGACTAGCGGGGGGAACTACGAGCAGTACTTC.

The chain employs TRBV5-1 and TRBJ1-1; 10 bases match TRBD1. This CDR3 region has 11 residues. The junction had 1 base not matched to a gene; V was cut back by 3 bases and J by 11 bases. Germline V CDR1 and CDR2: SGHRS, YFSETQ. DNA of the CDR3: TGCGCCAGCAGCTCGGGACAGGGGGCTTTCTTT. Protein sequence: CASSSGQGAFF.

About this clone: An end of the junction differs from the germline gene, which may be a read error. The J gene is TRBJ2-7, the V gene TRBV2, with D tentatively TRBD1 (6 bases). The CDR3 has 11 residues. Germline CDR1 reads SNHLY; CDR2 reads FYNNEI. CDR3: CASSEAGGQHF. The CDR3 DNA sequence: TGTGCCAGCAGTGAAGCGGGCGGACAGCACTTC.

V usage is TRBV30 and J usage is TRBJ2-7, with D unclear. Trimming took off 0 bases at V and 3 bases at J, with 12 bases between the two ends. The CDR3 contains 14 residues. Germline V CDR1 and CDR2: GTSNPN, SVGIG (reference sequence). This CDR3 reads CAWSVRGDLYEQYF. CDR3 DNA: TGTGCCTGGAGTGTACGCGGTGATCTCTACGAGCAGTACTTC.

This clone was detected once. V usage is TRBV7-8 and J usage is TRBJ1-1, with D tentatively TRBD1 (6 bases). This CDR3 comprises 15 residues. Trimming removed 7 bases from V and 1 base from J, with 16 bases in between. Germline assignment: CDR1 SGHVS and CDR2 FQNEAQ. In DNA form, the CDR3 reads TGTGCCAGCAATAACAGGGAACGGGGGAACACTGAAGCTTTCTTT. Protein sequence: CASNNRERGNTEAFF.

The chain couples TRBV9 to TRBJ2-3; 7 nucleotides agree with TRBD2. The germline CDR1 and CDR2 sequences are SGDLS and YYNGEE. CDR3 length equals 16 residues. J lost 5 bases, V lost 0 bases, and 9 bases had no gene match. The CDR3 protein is CASSVEVGGRGDTQYF. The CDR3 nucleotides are TGTGCCAGCAGCGTAGAGGTCGGGGGGAGGGGAGATACGCAGTATTTT.

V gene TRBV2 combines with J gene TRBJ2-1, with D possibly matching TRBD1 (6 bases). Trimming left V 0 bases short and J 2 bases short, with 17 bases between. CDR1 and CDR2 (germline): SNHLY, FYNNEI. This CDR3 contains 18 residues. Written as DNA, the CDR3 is TGTGCCAGCAGTGAAGCAGGGGTCAGGGGCGCAGCCTACAATGAGCAGTTCTTC. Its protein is CASSEAGVRGAAYNEQFF.

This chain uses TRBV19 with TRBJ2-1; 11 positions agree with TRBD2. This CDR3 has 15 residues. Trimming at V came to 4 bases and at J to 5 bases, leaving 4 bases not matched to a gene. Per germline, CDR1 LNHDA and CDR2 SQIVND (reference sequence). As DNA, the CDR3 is TGTGCCAGTAGTACCTCTAGCGGGGGGCACAATGAGCAGTTCTTC. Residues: CASSTSSGGHNEQFF.

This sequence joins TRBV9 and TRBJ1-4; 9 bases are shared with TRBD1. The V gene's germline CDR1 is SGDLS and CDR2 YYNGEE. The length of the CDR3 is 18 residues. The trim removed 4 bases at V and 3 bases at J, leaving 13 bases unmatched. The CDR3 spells CASSSRDREVSPNEKLFF. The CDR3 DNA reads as TGTGCCAGCAGCTCCCGGGACAGGGAGGTTTCGCCTAATGAAAAACTGTTTTTT.

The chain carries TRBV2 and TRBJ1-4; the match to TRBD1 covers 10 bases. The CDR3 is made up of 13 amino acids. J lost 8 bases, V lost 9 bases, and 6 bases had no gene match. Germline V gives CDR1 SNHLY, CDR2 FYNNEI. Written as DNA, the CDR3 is TGTGCCAGGAGAGGGACAGGGGTCGAAAAACTGTTTTTT. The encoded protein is CARRGTGVEKLFF.

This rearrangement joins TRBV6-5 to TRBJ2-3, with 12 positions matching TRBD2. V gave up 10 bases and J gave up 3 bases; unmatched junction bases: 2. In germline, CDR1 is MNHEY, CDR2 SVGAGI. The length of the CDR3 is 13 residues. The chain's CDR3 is CAIGLAGTDTQYF. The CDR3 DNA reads TGTGCCATCGGACTAGCGGGGACAGATACGCAGTATTTT.

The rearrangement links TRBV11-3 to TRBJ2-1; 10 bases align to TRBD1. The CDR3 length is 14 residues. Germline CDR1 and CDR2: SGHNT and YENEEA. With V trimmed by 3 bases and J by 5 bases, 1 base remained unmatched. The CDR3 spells CASSFGTGDNEQFF. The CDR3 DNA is TGTGCCAGCAGCTTTGGGACAGGGGACAATGAGCAGTTCTTC.

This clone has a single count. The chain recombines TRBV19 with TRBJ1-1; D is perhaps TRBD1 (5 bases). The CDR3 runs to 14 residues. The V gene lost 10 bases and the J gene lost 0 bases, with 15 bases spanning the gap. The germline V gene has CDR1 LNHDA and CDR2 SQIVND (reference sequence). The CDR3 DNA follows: TGTGCCACCACCCAGGGCGAGGTGAACACTGAAGCTTTCTTT. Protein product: CATTQGEVNTEAFF.

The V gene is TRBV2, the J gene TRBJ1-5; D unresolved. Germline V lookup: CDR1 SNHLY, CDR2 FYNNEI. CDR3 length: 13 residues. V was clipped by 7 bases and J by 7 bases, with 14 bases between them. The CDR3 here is CASKFVRGQPQHF. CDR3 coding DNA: TGTGCCAGCAAGTTTGTCAGAGGCCAGCCCCAGCATTTT.

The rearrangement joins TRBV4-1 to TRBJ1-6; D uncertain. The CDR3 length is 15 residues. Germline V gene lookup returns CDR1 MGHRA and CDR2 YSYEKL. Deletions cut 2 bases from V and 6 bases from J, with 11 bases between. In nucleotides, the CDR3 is TGCGCCAGCAGCCAATTAGGACTGACTAATTCACCCCTCCACTTT. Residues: CASSQLGLTNSPLHF.

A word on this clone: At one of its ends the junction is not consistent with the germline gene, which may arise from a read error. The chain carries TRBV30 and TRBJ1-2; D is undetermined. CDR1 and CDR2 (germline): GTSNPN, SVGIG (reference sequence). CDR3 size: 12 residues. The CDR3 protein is CAWRGRPLAAIF. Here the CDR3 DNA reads TGTGCCTGGAGAGGGAGGCCCTTGGCTGCGATCTTC.

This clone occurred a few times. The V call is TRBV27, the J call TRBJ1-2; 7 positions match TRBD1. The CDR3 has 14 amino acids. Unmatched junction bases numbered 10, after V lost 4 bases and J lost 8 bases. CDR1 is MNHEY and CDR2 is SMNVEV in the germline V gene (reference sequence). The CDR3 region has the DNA TGTGCCAGCAGTTCGAATACAGGGGCCCGGGGCTACACCTTC. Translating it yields CASSSNTGARGYTF.

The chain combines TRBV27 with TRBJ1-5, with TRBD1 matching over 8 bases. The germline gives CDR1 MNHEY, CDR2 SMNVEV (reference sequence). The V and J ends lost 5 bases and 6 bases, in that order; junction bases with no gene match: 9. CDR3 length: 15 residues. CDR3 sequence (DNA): TGTGCCAGCAGTACAAGGACAGGGCGGCGTCAGCCCCAGCATTTT. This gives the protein CASSTRTGRRQPQHF.

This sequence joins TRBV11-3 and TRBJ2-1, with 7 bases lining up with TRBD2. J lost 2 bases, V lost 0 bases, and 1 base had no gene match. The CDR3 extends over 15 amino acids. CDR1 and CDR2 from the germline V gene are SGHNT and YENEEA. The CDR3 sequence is CASSLEAGPYNEQFF. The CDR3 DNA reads TGTGCCAGCAGCTTAGAAGCGGGACCCTACAATGAGCAGTTCTTC.

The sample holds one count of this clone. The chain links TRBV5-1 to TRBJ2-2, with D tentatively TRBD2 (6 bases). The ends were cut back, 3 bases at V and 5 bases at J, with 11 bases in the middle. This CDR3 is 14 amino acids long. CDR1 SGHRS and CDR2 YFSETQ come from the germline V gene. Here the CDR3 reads CASSSGLNTGELFF. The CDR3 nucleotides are TGCGCCAGCAGCTCAGGACTAAATACCGGGGAGCTGTTTTTT.

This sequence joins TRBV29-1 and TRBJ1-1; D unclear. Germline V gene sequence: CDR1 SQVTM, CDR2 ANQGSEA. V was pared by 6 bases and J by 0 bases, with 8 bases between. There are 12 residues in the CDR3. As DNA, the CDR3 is TGCAGCGTAAGCAGGATGAACACTGAAGCTTTCTTT. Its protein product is CSVSRMNTEAFF.

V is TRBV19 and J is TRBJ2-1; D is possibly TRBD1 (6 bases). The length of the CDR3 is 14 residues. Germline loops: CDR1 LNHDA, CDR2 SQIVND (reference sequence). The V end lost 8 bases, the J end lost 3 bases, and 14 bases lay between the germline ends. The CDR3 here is CASEQGWDYNEQFF. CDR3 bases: TGTGCCAGTGAACAGGGTTGGGACTACAATGAGCAGTTCTTC.

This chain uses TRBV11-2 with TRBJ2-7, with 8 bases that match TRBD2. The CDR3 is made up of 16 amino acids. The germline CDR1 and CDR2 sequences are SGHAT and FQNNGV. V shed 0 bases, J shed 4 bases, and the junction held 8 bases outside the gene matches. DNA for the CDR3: TGTGCCAGCAGCTTAGATCCGGGACTAGTACAATACGAGCAGTACTTC. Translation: CASSLDPGLVQYEQYF. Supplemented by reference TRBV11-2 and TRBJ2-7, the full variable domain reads EAGVAQSPRYKIIEKRQSVAFWCNPISGHATLYWYQQILGQGPKLLIQFQNNGVVDDSQLPKDRFSAERLKGVDSTLKIQPAKLEDSAVYLCASSLDPGLVQYEQYFGPGTRLTVT.

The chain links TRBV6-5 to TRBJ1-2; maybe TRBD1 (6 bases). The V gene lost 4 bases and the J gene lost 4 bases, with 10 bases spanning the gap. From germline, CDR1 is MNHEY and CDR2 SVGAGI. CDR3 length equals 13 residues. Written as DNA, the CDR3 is TGTGCCAGCAGTTTAACAGGGCCCTATGGCTACACCTTC. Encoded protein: CASSLTGPYGYTF.